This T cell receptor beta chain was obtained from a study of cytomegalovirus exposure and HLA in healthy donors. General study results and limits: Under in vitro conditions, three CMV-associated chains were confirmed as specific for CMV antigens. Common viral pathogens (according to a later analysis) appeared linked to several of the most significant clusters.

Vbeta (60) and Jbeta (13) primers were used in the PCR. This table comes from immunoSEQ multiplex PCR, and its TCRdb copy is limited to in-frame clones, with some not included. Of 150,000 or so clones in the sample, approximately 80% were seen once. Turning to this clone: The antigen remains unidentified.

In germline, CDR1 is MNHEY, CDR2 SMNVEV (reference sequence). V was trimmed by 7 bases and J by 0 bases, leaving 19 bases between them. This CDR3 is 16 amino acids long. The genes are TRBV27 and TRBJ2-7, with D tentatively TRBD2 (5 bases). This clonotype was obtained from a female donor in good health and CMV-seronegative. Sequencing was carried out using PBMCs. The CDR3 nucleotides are TGTGCCAGCACCCCGGACTGGCCATTTAGCTCCTACGAGCAGTACTTC. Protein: CASTPDWPFSSYEQYF.